This T cell receptor (beta chain) is from a study of regulatory T cells in long-lasting Graves disease. The length of the CDR3 is 13 residues. Trimming took off 3 bases at V and 2 bases at J, with 10 bases between the two ends. Looked up from germline, CDR1 is DFQATT and CDR2 is SNEGSKA (reference sequence). Indicated time point: newly diagnosed GD, antithyroid drugs for less than 3 months. Preparation of the TCR library used RNA extracted from PBMCs. TCR beta libraries were built with iRepertoire HTBI primers and Arm-PCR of CDR3 regions. TCRdb reanalysed the multiplex PCR reads using MiXCR and keeps one entry per CDR3 protein. Seen here are some 220,000 distinct CDR3 sequences, roughly 19% observed once, and the top ten hold roughly 12%. The data also belong to a second study, concerning T cells in Graves' hyperthyroidism and ophthalmopathy. That investigation notes: With a duration under 2 months, the hyperthyroidism was newly diagnosed in patients aged 18 to 65.

The genes are TRBV20-1 and TRBJ2-5; D is undetermined. The sequence derives from a woman aged 25-40 years with Graves disease. Specimen: peripheral blood mononuclear cells (PBMCs), collected at new diagnosis, from a patient treated with antithyroid drugs. The CDR3 coding sequence is TGCAGTGCTAGGAGGAATGAGCAAGAGACCCAGTACTTC. This gives the protein CSARRNEQETQYF.